This TCR beta chain emerged from a study of regulatory T cells in long-lasting Graves disease listed by TCRdb under 2021. For the wider study: Patients with newly diagnosed Graves' disease had been on antithyroid drugs for under 3 months. Patients with persistent Graves' disease were compared with patients with newly diagnosed Graves' disease using TCR sequencing and RNA sequencing of peripheral blood. The study was conducted in China and was registered as a clinical trial. A total of about 33 samples underwent TCR sequencing: some 13 from persistent and roughly 20 from newly diagnosed Graves' disease patients.

Sample time point, as interpreted from the label and publication: newly diagnosed GD, antithyroid drugs for less than 3 months. For both TCR sequencing and RNA sequencing, RNA was extracted from PBMCs using TRIzol. The diagnosis of Graves' disease was made according to American Thyroid Association guidelines. The patients came from an endocrinology department in Xi'an, China. Each patient gave approximately 10 milliliters of peripheral blood, collected in an EDTA anticoagulant tube. Ficoll Paque Plus density gradient separation was used to isolate PBMCs, and no further T cell sorting was done. An Agilent 2100 Bioanalyzer and agarose gel were used to check RNA quality, while a NanoDrop 2000 measured RNA concentration. Libraries came from multiplex PCR. TCRdb lists the instrument as Illumina HiSeq 4000. iRepertoire HTBI primers and Arm-PCR amplification of CDR3 regions were used to construct TCR beta libraries. Before sequencing, the PCR products underwent gel purification. The paper's data handling went like this. Across samples, about 64 TRBV and 13 to 15 TRBJ segments were identified and used for gene usage analysis of CDR3 amino acid clonotypes. COPE and FqMerger were used to merge filtered high-quality paired reads into contigs. Contigs were aligned with BLAST to IMGT TRBV, TRBD and TRBJ reference genes, and CDR3 was defined per IMGT. Any clonotype with a frequency above 0.1% was counted as a highly expanded clone. Shannon entropy served as the measure of repertoire diversity, while the Gini coefficient captured V-J evenness. Public clonotypes were defined as clonotypes shared by more than one individual. The public reads were quality trimmed at Q25 with fastp and then assembled into clones with MiXCR by TCRdb, keeping productive beta chains. Merged by CDR3 protein, the rows form single entries marked with the most common genes and DNA. TCRdb's processing, not the authors', yielded these V and J calls. Present in this sample are some 240,000 distinct CDR3 sequences, roughly a fifth of which were seen just once. The ten top clones hold 12% of the sample.

As for this clonotype: The antigen this receptor binds is unknown. No qualities accompany the bases; no much larger clone lies one base away.

Trimming accounts for 4 bases at V and 1 base at J, while the number of junction bases matched to no gene is 7. CDR3 length: 17 amino acids, cysteine to phenylalanine. Only the CDR3 DNA stays, 51 bases, in frame from base 1. The germline V gene sets CDR1 to MDHEN and CDR2 to SYDVKM. Beyond this particular receptor, the publication reports: Peripheral blood alone was examined, since thyroid tissue, which constituted the primary lesion, could not be accessed. Sequencing and analysis were limited to the TCR beta chain. The authors noted that the small sample size was a limitation that may lower accuracy. TRBV28, TRBJ1-2 and TRBJ2-5 were preferentially used in persistent disease, while TRBV20-1 and TRBJ2-1 were favored in newly diagnosed disease. Persistent Graves' disease patients showed lower TCR Shannon entropy and fewer highly expanded clones than newly diagnosed patients, suggesting clonal expansion. More public clonotypes were shared among persistent patients (roughly 2,900) than among newly diagnosed patients (roughly 960).

This same sample was also part of a study on T cells in Graves' hyperthyroidism and ophthalmopathy. The second publication reports: Stable Graves' hyperthyroidism was defined as the absence of progression to ophthalmopathy over 18 months of follow-up. The hyperthyroidism patients were between 18 and 65 years old and newly diagnosed, with a disease duration of less than 2 months. Any patient with an uncontrolled infection, another autoimmune disease, pregnancy or lactation was excluded. Diagnoses were established on the basis of clinical symptoms, serum thyroxine and TRAb, thyroid ultrasound, and orbital computed tomography. The TCR CDR3 was subjected to a first round of RT-PCR using the HTBI primer set and the Qiagen OneStep RT-PCR kit. Most expanded thyroid clonotypes (frequency above 0.001) were also detected in blood, a finding suggesting that blood repertoires may reflect thyroid immune responses. In cross-validation, a model built on a 13 V-J signature told ophthalmopathy apart from stable hyperthyroidism with under 90% sensitivity and approximately 81% specificity, and in testing the same model reached 80%/75%. In validation, the model predicted progression to ophthalmopathy a median of around six months before onset, with approximately 71% sensitivity and 72.22% specificity. To identify TCR V-J signatures that set the groups apart, the researchers used a discovery cohort of about a hundred patients, made up of roughly 40 with Graves' ophthalmopathy and some 55 with stable Graves' hyperthyroidism. Prospective prediction of ophthalmopathy was tested in an independent validation cohort of 18 to 20 hyperthyroidism patients and 15 to 17 patients who later progressed to ophthalmopathy. The roughly 99 discovery patients were divided at random into training and test sets in a 7:3 ratio. In addition, the study compared T-cell repertoires in thyroid tissue and in blood from several Graves' hyperthyroidism patients. Following sampling, methimazole starting at 30 mg daily was given to hyperthyroidism patients, and high-dose intravenous methylprednisolone was given to ophthalmopathy patients. A second multiplex PCR round built the libraries, followed by size selection and purification. The libraries were sequenced on an Illumina HiSeq2000 using paired-end 100 bp reads. SOAPnuke was used to process the raw data, with reads discarded if the reads contained adapters or uncalled bases, had a mean Phred below 15, or lacked an exact constant-primer or identifier match. COPE v1.2.5 was used to merge the high-quality paired reads, and each unique nucleotide sequence was defined as a clonotype. MiTCR v1.1 was used to align the clonotypes against IMGT TRBV, TRBD and TRBJ reference segments. Analysis was restricted to V-J combinations with a frequency above 0.0001, which covered roughly 99% of repertoires. The TCS score was defined as the ratio of F50 (clonal expansion) to E x V (chaos), calculated using BLOSUM62-based TCRdist between CDR3 peptides within each V-J. Welch's t-statistics and random forest reduced approximately 520 V-J features to fewer than 15, which were used in a naive Bayes classifier (R e1071). No statistical method was used to fix the sample size in advance, and group allocation was not hidden from the investigators. According to the paper, TCR Vbeta CDR3 sequencing was carried out on 120 to 150 peripheral blood samples, which came from about 45 ophthalmopathy, approximately 72 hyperthyroidism and about 17 progressor patients.

The source was peripheral blood mononuclear cells (PBMCs), collected at new diagnosis, from a patient treated with antithyroid drugs. This TCR was recovered from a woman aged 30 to 39 with Graves disease. Donor details come from another sample of the same person, matched by shared clones. The V and J segments used are TRBV28 and TRBJ2-1; 10 junctional bases match TRBD2. The CDR3 here reads CASSSPSSGSSYNEQFF. In nucleotide form, the sequence is TGTGCCAGCAGTTCCCCCTCTAGCGGGAGTTCCTACAATGAGCAGTTCTTC.